This T cell receptor (beta chain) was captured in a study of blood T cell repertoires in COVID-19 (dated by TCRdb to 2018 to 2021). Study-level background: Samples from collaborators originated in the United States, Italy and Spain and spanned both the acute and convalescent phases of COVID-19. The material from the prospective study consisted of cDNA or gDNA derived from T cells, B-cell-depleted T cells, or PBMCs. Subjects who had been exposed to COVID-19, were actively infected with it, or had recovered from it provided the deeply sampled blood TCRbeta repertoires that made up the dataset. The repertoires were released in a freely available public database intended as a resource for research on the immune response to SARS-CoV-2. The samples were drawn from the first 160 participants of the ongoing ImmuneRACE study and from over a thousand subjects provided by 6 global collaborators. Nearly every sample came with metadata listing a de-identified subject ID, COVID-19 status, age in years and sex. Where available, HLA class I and class II types were obtained from metadata supplied by the sample provider rather than from assay-based typing. The study at large found these results: Clinical and demographic metadata were provided uncurated, with the amount varying by source and participant.

This clone was observed once. Its antigen target is currently unknown. No base quality values were provided; no much bigger clone lies one nucleotide off. The immunoSEQ Assay, a bias-controlled multiplex PCR, was used to amplify TCRbeta CDR3 regions from genomic DNA. In the original analysis: Nucleated cell counts per sample were estimated from amplification of reference gene primers within the assay. To quantify the absolute abundance of each unique TCRbeta CDR3 rearrangement, sequence reads were collapsed and filtered. For each sample, productive Simpson clonality was calculated as the square root of Simpson's diversity index across productive rearrangements. TCRdb mirrors the immuneACCESS table, restricted to in-frame sequences. Some clones are absent from its copies; in checked studies, under half trace to an unresolved V gene, and the reason for the others is unknown. Clone size and V and J calls were adopted from that table, with D and trimming inferred from the DNA. The sample table contains roughly 110,000 clones; only one count was recorded for around 89% of them. The leading ten clones occupy 15% to 20% of the sample.

Collaborating institutions collected whole blood in K2EDTA tubes following their own protocols. For TCRbeta analysis, collaborator samples were shipped as frozen whole blood, as isolated PBMCs, or as DNA extracted from either sample type. V loses 0 bases, J loses 2 bases, and the germline ends lie 8 bases apart. From cysteine to phenylalanine, the CDR3 is 14 amino acids long. CDR3 DNA is the only sequence kept; it has 42 bases, read in frame from the first base. Sequencing input: peripheral blood. This chain is built from TRBV23-1 and TRBJ2-7; the best D guess is TRBD1, with 5 bases matching. TRBV23-1 is known as an ORF, though its function is uncertain. The receptor's source is a human donor with acute or convalescent COVID-19. The donor label of this sample is uncertain. The CDR3 region has the sequence CASSQSGQAYEQYF. The nucleotides read TGCGCCAGCAGTCAATCGGGGCAGGCCTACGAGCAGTACTTC.